A selection of T cell receptor beta chains follows, all from one sample in a study of blood T cell repertoires in COVID-19. The table came from immunoSEQ multiplex PCR; TCRdb's copy has only in-frame clones and leaves some out. The table has about 180,000 clones, more than 65% seen once. The sequencing sample was made of peripheral blood. These receptors were obtained from a woman of 80 years or more with active or convalescent COVID-19. Each CDR3 is given with its conserved first and last residue. D genes are given only for firm matches. Some rows mark clone size as missing; the rest say once, few, many or name a class of expanded clone.

D: TRBD1
length: 18
size: NA
J: TRBJ1-1
V: TRBV5-1
DNA: TGCGCCAGCAGCTTGGGGACAGGGGGCACAGGAATGAACACTGAAGCTTTCTTT
CDR3: CASSLGTGGTGMNTEAFF

D: TRBD1
length: 17
size: NA
J: TRBJ1-5
V: TRBV6-2/TRBV6-3
DNA: TGTGCCAGCAGTTACGAATCCGGGACAGGTAGCAATCAGCCCCAGCATTTT
CDR3: CASSYESGTGSNQPQHF

D: NA
length: 16
size: NA
J: TRBJ2-3
V: TRBV2
DNA: TGTGCCAGCAGTGAGAGGCAGCCGGGAGAAGGAGATACGCAGTATTTT
CDR3: CASSERQPGEGDTQYF

D: TRBD1
length: 15
size: NA
J: TRBJ2-2
V: TRBV6-5
DNA: TGTGCCAGCAGTTACTCACAGGGGCGAACCGGGGAGCTGTTTTTT
CDR3: CASSYSQGRTGELFF

D: TRBD1
length: 16
size: NA
J: TRBJ1-2
V: TRBV19
DNA: TGTGCCAGTAGTTTCCGGGACAGCCCCCGGGGCTATGGCTACACCTTC
CDR3: CASSFRDSPRGYGYTF

D: TRBD1
length: 16
size: NA
J: TRBJ1-2
V: TRBV5-1
DNA: TGCGCCAGCCGGCCGATCTACAGGGGAATTGGCTATGGCTACACCTTC
CDR3: CASRPIYRGIGYGYTF

D: NA
length: 14
size: NA
J: TRBJ2-1
V: TRBV10-3
DNA: TGTGCCATCAGTGATCAGGTTGGGTTCGATGAGCAGTTCTTC
CDR3: CAISDQVGFDEQFF

D: NA
length: 14
size: few
J: TRBJ1-2
V: TRBV29-1
DNA: TGCAGCGTAGGTACCAGGGATATGAACTATGGCTACACCTTC
CDR3: CSVGTRDMNYGYTF

D: NA
length: 14
size: NA
J: TRBJ1-6
V: TRBV7-8
DNA: TGTGCCAGCAGCCCTGAGGTCGGGGATTCACCCCTCCACTTT
CDR3: CASSPEVGDSPLHF

D: TRBD1
length: 14
size: NA
J: TRBJ1-1
V: TRBV9
DNA: TGTGCCAGCAGCGTCTTACAGGGGGACACTGAAGCTTTCTTT
CDR3: CASSVLQGDTEAFF

D: NA
length: 15
size: NA
J: TRBJ2-1
V: TRBV3-1/TRBV3-2
DNA: TGTGCCAGCAGCCAAGATCTAACAGAGAGCTATGAGCAGTTCTTC
CDR3: CASSQDLTESYEQFF

D: NA
length: 15
size: NA
J: TRBJ1-1
V: TRBV5-1
DNA: TGCGCCAGCAGCCCGGGGACTCCCCCGGGGACTGAAGCTTTCTTT
CDR3: CASSPGTPPGTEAFF